What follows are 7 T cell receptor beta chains derived from one specimen sequenced in a study of blood T cell repertoires in COVID-19. The data were produced by immunoSEQ multiplex PCR, yet TCRdb's version contains in-frame clones alone and is incomplete. The data hold roughly 130,000 clones, with less than 80% observed a single time. Sequenced input: peripheral blood. The receptors originated from a man between 60 and 70 years old with acute or convalescent COVID-19.

V is TRBV6-5 and J is TRBJ1-6, with 9 nucleotides matching TRBD1. V shed 8 bases and J 8 bases; nucleotides not matched to a gene: 7. Germline V CDR1 and CDR2: MNHEY, SVGAGI. This CDR3 is 14 amino acids long. The CDR3, as DNA: TGTGCCAGCGGACCGGGACAGGGTTATTCACCCCTCCACTTT. It specifies CASGPGQGYSPLHF.

J is TRBJ1-2 and V is TRBV14; D uncertain. V lost 0 bases and J lost 5, with 7 bases in between. Germline V gene data show CDR1 as SGHDN and CDR2 as FVKESK. The CDR3 extends over 13 amino acids. Written as DNA, the CDR3 is TGTGCCAGCAGCCAAGATACCAGATATGGCTACACCTTC. Residues: CASSQDTRYGYTF.

This chain connects TRBV25-1 to TRBJ2-5; 12 bases are a match to TRBD1. V shed 4 bases, J shed 6 bases, and the junction held 9 bases outside the gene matches. The CDR3 sequence is 16 residues long. Per the germline V gene, CDR1 is MGHDK and CDR2 is SYGVNS. The DNA for the CDR3 is TGTGCCAGCAGTGCCCCCGGGACAGGGGGCGGTCAGACCCAGTACTTC. It encodes CASSAPGTGGGQTQYF.

This chain joins TRBV12-3 or TRBV12-4 and TRBJ1-1; maybe TRBD1 (6 bases). V was trimmed by 3 bases and J by 10 bases, leaving 12 bases between them. This CDR3 region has 12 residues. The CDR3 reads CASSFSGGAAFF. The DNA of the CDR3 is TGTGCCAGCAGTTTTAGCGGGGGCGCAGCTTTCTTT.

The chain is built from TRBV9 and TRBJ2-2; 9 bases agree with TRBD1. CDR3 length equals 14 residues. V shed 5 bases, J shed 6 bases, and the junction held 5 bases outside the gene matches. Per germline, CDR1 SGDLS and CDR2 YYNGEE. In DNA form, the CDR3 reads TGTGCCAGCAGACGGACAGGGGAGGCCGGGGAGCTGTTTTTT. Encoded protein: CASRRTGEAGELFF. The whole variable domain, filled in from reference TRBV9 and TRBJ2-2, reads DSGVTQTPKHLITATGQRVTLRCSPRSGDLSVYWYQQSLDQGLQFLIQYYNGEERAKGNILERFSAQQFPDLHSELNLSSLELGDSALYFCASRRTGEAGELFFGEGSRLTVL.

V gene TRBV28 combines with J gene TRBJ2-1; 14 bases line up with TRBD2. The CDR3 sequence is 20 residues long. Per the germline V gene, CDR1 is MDHEN and CDR2 is SYDVKM. V gave up 4 bases and J gave up 0 bases; unmatched junction bases: 11. The CDR3 nucleotides are TGTGCCAGCAGTTCCTACCGACTAGCGGGAGGGGGACTCTCCTACAATGAGCAGTTCTTC. Translation: CASSSYRLAGGGLSYNEQFF.

The chain employs TRBV7-9 and TRBJ2-3; the match to TRBD2 covers 7 bases. Unmatched junction bases numbered 5, after V lost 2 bases and J lost 6 bases. Germline CDR1 SEHNR, CDR2 FQNEAQ (reference sequence). The length of the CDR3 is 14 residues. The CDR3 DNA reads TGTGCCAGCAGCTTAACGGGAGGAATTGATACGCAGTATTTT. The encoded protein is CASSLTGGIDTQYF.